This TCR beta chain was captured in a study of blood T cell repertoires in COVID-19. The junction had 8 bases not matched to a gene; V was cut back by 2 bases and J by 7 bases. This CDR3 is 14 amino acids long. Per germline, CDR1 SGHKS and CDR2 YYEKEE (reference sequence). Some clones are missing from TCRdb's copy, which holds only in-frame ones; the method was immunoSEQ multiplex PCR. The sample holds about 170,000 clones, around 90% seen once. A few counts support this clone. This sequence originates from a woman older than 75 with COVID-19, enrolled during active disease. J is TRBJ2-7 and V is TRBV5-5; 8 nucleotides align to TRBD2. The sequenced sample consisted of peripheral blood. The CDR3 DNA reads as TGTGCCAGCAGCTTTCGTAATAGCGGGAAGGAGCAGTACTTC. It specifies CASSFRNSGKEQYF.